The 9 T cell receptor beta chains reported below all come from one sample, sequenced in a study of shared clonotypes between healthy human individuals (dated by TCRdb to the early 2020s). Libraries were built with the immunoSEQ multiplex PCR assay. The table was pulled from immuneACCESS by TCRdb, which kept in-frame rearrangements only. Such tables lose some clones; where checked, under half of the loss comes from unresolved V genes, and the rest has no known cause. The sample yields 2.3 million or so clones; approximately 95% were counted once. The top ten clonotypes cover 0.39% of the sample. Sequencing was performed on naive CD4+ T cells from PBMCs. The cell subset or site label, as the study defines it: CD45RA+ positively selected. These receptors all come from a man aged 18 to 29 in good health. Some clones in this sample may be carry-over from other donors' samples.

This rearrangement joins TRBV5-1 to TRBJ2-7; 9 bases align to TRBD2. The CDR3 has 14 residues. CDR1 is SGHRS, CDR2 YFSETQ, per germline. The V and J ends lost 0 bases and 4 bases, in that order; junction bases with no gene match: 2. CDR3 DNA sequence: TGCGCCAGCAGCTTGGCTAGCGGGATTTACGAGCAGTACTTC. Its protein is CASSLASGIYEQYF.

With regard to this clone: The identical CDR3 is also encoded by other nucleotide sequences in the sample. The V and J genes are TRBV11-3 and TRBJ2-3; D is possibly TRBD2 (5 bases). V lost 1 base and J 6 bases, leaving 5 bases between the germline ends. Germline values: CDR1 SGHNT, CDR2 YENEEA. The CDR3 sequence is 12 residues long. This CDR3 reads CASSLGRDTQYF. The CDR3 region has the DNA TGTGCCAGCAGCTTAGGGAGGGATACGCAGTATTTT.

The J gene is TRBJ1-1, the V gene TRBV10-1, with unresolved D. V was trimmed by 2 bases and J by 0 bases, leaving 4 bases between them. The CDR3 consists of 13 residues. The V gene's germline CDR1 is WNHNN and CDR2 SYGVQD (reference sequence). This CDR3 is CASSEGVNTEAFF. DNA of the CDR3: TGCGCCAGCAGTGAGGGTGTGAACACTGAAGCTTTCTTT.

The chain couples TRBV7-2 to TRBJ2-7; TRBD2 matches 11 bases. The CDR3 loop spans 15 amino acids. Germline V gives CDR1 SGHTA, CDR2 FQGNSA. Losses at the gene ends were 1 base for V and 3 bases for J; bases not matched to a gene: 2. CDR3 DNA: TGTGCCAGCAGCTTAGGGGGACTAGCGGTCTACGAGCAGTACTTC. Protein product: CASSLGGLAVYEQYF. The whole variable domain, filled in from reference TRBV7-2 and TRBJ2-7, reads GAGVSQSPSNKVTEKGKDVELRCDPISGHTALYWYRQSLGQGLEFLIYFQGNSAPDKSGLPSDRFSAERTGGSVSTLTIQRTQQEDSAVYLCASSLGGLAVYEQYFGPGTRLTVT.

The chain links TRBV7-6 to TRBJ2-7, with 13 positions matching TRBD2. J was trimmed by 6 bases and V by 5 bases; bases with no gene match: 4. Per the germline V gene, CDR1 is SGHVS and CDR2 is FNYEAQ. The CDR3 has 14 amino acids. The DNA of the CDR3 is TGTGCCAGCAGCCTCGGACTAGCGGGAGTCGAGCAGTACTTC. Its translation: CASSLGLAGVEQYF.

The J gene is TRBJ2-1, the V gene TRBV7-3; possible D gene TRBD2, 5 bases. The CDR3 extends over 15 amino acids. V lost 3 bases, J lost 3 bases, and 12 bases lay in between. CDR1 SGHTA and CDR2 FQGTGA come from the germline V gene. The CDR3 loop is CASSFASSNYNEQFF. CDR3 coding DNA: TGTGCCAGCAGCTTCGCGTCTAGCAACTACAATGAGCAGTTCTTC.

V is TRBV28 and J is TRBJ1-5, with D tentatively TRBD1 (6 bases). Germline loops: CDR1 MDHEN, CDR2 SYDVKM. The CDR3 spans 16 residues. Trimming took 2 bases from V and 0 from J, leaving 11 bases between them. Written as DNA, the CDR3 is TGTGCCAGCAGTTTAGGGGGGGGCTTTAGCAATCAGCCCCAGCATTTT. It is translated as CASSLGGGFSNQPQHF.

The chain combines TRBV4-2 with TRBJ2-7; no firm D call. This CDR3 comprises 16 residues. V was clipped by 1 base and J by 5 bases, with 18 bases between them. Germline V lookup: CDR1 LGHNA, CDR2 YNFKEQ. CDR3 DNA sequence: TGTGCCAGCAGCCAAGGTGCCCTAGTGAATTGGGACGAGCAGTACTTC. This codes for CASSQGALVNWDEQYF.

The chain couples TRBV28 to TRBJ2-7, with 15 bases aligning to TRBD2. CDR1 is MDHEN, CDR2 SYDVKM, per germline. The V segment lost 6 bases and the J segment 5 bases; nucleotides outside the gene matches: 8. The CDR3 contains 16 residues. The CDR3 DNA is TGTGCCAGCAGCCCCGGGACTAGCGGGAGGTTCCACGAGCAGTACTTC. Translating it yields CASSPGTSGRFHEQYF.